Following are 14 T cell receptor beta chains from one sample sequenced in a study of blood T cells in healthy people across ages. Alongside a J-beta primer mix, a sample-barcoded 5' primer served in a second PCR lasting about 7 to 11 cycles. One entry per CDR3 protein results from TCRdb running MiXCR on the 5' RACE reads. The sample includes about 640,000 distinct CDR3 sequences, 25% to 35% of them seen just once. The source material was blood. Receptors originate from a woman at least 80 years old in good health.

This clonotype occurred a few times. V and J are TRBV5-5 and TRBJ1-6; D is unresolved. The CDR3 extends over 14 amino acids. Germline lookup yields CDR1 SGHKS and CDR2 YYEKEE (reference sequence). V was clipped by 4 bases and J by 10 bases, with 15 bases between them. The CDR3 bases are TGTGCCAGCAGCCCTACGGCCCTGGGATCACCCCTCCACTTT. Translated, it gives CASSPTALGSPLHF.

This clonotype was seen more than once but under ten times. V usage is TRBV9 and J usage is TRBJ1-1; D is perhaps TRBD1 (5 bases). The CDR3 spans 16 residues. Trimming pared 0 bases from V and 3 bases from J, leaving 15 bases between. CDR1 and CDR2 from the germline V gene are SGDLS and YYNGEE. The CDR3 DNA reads TGTGCCAGCAGCGTAGCTGGGGCACGCCGGGACACTGAAGCTTTCTTT. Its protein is CASSVAGARRDTEAFF.

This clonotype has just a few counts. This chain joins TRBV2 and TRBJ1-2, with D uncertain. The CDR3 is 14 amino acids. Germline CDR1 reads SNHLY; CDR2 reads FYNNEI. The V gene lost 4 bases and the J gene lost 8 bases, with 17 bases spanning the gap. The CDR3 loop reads CASSGPGGRSGYTF. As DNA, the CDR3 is TGTGCCAGCAGTGGCCCTGGAGGGCGGTCCGGCTACACCTTC.

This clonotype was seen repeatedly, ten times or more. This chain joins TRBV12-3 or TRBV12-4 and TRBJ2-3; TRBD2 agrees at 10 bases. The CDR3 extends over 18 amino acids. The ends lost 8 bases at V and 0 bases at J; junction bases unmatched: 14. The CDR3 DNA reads TGTGCCAGCTCTAAAGGGCTTAGCGGGGGGCTTAGCACAGATACGCAGTATTTT. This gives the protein CASSKGLSGGLSTDTQYF.

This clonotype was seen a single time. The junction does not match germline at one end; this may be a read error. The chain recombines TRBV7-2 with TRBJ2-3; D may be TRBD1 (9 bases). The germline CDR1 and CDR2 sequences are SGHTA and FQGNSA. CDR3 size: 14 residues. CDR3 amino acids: CAGSLAGQGMMQYF. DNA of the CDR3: TGTGCCGGCAGCTTAGCGGGACAGGGCATGATGCAGTATTTT.

The chain's CDR3 is CASSVPGHELFF. The DNA of the CDR3 is TGTGCCAGCAGCGTGCCGGGACACGAGCTGTTTTTT. The V gene is TRBV9, the J gene TRBJ2-2; D is perhaps TRBD1 (6 bases). The germline CDR1 and CDR2 sequences are SGDLS and YYNGEE. The CDR3 loop spans 12 amino acids. Trimming took 2 bases from V and 11 from J, leaving 10 bases between them.

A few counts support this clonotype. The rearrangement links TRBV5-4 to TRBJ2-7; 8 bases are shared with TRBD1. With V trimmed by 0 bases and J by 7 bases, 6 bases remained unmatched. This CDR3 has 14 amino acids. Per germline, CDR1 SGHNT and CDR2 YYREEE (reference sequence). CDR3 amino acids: CASSLATGGREQYF. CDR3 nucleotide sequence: TGTGCCAGCAGCTTGGCCACAGGGGGTCGTGAGCAGTACTTC.

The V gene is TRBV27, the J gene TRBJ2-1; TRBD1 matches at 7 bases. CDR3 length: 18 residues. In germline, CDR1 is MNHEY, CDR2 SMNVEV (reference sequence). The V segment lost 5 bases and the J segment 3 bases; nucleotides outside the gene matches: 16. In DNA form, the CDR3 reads TGTGCCAGCAGTCCCAGGGACAGCTACTCCGCGGGCTACAATGAGCAGTTCTTC. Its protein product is CASSPRDSYSAGYNEQFF.

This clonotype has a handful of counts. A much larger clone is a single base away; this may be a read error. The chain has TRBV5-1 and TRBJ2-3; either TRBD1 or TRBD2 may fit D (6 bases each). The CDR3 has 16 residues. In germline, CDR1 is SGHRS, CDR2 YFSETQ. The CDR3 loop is CASSSGTWGDTDTRYF. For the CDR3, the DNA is TGCGCCAGCAGCTCGGGGACCTGGGGGGACACAGATACGCGGTATTTT.

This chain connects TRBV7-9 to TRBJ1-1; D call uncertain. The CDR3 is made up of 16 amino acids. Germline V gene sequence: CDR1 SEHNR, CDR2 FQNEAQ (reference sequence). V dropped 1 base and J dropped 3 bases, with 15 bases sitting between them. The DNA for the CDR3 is TGTGCCAGCAGCTTAGAGGGTCTTGGCACCTACACTGAAGCTTTCTTT. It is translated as CASSLEGLGTYTEAFF.

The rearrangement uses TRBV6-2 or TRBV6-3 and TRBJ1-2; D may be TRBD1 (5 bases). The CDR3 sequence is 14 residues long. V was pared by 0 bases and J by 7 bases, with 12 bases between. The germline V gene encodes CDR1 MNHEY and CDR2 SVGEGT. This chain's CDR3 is CASSYSGVQGGYTF. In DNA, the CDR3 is TGTGCCAGCAGTTACTCGGGGGTCCAAGGTGGCTACACCTTC.

The CDR3 protein is CASSLIPRGGSDAQYF. The CDR3 nucleotides read TGTGCCAGCAGCTTAATTCCGCGGGGGGGTTCGGATGCGCAGTATTTT. The chain combines TRBV7-3 with TRBJ2-3; 9 bases match TRBD2. CDR3 size: 16 residues. Germline V gives CDR1 SGHTA, CDR2 FQGTGA. With 1 base clipped from V and 10 bases from J, the junction kept 12 bases outside the gene matches.

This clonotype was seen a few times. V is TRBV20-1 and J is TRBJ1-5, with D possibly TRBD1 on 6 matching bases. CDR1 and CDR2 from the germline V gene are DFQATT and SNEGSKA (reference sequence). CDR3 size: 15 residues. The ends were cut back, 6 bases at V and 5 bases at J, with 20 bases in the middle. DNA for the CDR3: TGCAGTGCGCAGCCAGGGGTGGGTAGTTATCAGCCCCAGCATTTT. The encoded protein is CSAQPGVGSYQPQHF.

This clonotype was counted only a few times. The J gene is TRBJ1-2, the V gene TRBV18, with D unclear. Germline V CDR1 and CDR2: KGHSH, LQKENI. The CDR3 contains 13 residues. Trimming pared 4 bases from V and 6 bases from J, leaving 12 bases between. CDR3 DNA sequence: TGTGCCAGCTCACTCGACCTTTCCGATGGCTACACCTTC. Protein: CASSLDLSDGYTF.